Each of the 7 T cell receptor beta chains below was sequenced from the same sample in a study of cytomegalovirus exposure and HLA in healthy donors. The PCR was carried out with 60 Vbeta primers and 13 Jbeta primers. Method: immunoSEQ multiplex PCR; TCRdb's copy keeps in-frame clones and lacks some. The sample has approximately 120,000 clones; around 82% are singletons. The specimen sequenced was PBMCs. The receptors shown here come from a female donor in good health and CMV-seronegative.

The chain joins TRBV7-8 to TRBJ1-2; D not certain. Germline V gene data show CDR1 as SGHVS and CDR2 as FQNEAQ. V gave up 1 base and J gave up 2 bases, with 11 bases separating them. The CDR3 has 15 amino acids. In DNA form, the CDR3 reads TGTGCCAGCAGCTTAGAAAGCAATCCCAACTATGGCTACACCTTC. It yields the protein CASSLESNPNYGYTF. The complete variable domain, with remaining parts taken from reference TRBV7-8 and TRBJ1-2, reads GAGVSQSPRYKVAKRGQDVALRCDPISGHVSLFWYQQALGQGPEFLTYFQNEAQLDKSGLPSDRFFAERPEGSVSTLKIQRTQQEDSAVYLCASSLESNPNYGYTFGSGTRLTVV.

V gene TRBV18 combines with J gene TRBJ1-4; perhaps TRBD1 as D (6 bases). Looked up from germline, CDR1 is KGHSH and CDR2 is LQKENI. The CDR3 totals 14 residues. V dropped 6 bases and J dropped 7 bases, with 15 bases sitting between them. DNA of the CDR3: TGTGCCAGCTCCCCCGGAGTAGGGGGTGAAAAACTGTTTTTT. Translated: CASSPGVGGEKLFF.

The CDR3 reads CASSADSNYGYTF. Here the CDR3 DNA reads TGTGCCAGTTCTGCGGACTCAAACTATGGCTACACCTTC. The V gene is TRBV19, the J gene TRBJ1-2; D is ambiguous. The CDR3 length is 13 residues. With 8 bases removed from V and 2 bases from J, the gap between germline ends came to 12 bases. CDR1 and CDR2 from the germline V gene are LNHDA and SQIVND (reference sequence).

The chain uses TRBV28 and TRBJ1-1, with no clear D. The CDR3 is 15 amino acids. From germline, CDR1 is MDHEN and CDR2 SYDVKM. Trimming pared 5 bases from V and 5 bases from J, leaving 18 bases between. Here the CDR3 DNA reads TGTGCCAGCAGTCTGCGGGGTCCGCAACAAACTGAAGCTTTCTTT. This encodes CASSLRGPQQTEAFF.

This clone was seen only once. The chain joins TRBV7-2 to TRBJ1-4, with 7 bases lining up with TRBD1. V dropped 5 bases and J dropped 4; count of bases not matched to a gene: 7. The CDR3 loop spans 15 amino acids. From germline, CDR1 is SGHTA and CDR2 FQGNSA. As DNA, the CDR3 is TGTGCCAGCAGCATAGGGGGCTTGGGTAATGAAAAACTGTTTTTT. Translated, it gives CASSIGGLGNEKLFF.

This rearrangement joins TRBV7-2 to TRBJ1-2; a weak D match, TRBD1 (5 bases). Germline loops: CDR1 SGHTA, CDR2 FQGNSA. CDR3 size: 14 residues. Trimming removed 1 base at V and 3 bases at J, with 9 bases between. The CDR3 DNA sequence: TGTGCCAGCAGCTTAGAGGGGTGGGACTATGGCTACACCTTC. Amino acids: CASSLEGWDYGYTF.

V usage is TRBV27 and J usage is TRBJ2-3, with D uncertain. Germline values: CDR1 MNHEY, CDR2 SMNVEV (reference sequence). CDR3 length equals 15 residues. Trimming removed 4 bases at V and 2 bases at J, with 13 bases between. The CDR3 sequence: CASSSYDSVTDTQYF. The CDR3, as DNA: TGTGCCAGCAGTTCATACGACTCGGTCACAGATACGCAGTATTTT.